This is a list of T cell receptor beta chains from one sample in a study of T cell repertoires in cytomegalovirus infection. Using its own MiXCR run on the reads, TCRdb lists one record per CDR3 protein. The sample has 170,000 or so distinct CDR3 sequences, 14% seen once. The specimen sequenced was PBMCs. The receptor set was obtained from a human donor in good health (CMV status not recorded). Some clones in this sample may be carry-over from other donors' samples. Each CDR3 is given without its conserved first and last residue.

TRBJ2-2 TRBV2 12 ASNEGLVTGELF
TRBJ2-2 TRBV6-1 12 ASRLALNTGELF
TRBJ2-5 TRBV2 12 ASSGLTAQETQY
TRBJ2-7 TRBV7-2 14 ASSLDQRLDAYEQY
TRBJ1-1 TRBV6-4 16 ASSPRGLTALTRTEAF
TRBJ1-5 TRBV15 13 ATSRDMRSNQPQH
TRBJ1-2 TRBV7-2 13 ASSLDGGGGYGYT
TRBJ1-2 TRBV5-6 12 ASSPGTSSYGYT
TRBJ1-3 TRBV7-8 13 ASSLGPGTGNTIY
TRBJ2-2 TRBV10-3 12 ALRKTGDTGELF
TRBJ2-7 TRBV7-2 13 ASSLALAGGYEQY
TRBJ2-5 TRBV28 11 ASSSLAEETQY
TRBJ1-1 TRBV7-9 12 ASSFSNLNTEAF
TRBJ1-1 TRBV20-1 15 SARDMKTGTLNTEAF
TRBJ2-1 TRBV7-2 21 ASRLRNPGTGNAGVGPYNEQF
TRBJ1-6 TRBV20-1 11 SADETYNSPLH
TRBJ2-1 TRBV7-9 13 ASSPALWGTNEQF
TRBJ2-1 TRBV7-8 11 ASSSDTGNEQF
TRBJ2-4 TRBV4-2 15 ASSQDEERLAKNIQY